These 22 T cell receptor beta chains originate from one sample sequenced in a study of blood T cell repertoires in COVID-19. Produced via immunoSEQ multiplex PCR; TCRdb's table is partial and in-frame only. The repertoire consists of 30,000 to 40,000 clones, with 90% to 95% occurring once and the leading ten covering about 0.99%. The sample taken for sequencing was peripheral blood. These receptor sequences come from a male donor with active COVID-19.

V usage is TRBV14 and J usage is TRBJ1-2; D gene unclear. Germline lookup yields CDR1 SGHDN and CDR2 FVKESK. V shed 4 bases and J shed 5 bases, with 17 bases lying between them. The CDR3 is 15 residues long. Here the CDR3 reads CASSPTVRLEYGYTF. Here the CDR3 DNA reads TGTGCCAGCAGCCCTACCGTCCGGTTAGAGTATGGCTACACCTTC.

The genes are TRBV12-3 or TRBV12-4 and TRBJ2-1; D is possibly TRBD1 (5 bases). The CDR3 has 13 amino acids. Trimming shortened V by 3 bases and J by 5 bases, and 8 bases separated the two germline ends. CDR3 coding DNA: TGTGCCAGCAGTTTGGACACAAACAATGAGCAGTTCTTC. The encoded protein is CASSLDTNNEQFF.

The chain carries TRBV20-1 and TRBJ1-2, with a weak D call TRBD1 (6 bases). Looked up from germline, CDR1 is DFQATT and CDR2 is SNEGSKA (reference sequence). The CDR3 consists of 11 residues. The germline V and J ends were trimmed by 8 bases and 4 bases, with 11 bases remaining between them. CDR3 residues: CSLQGGYGYTF. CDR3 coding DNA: TGCAGTCTACAGGGTGGCTATGGCTACACCTTC.

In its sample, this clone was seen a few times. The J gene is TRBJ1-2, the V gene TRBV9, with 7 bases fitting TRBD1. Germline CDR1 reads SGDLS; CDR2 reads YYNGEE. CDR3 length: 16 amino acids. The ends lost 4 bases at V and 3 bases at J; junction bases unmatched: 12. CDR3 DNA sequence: TGTGCCAGCAGCCCCCAATGGGGACAGACATACTATGGCTACACCTTC. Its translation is CASSPQWGQTYYGYTF. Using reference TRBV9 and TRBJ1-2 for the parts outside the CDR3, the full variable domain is DSGVTQTPKHLITATGQRVTLRCSPRSGDLSVYWYQQSLDQGLQFLIQYYNGEERAKGNILERFSAQQFPDLHSELNLSSLELGDSALYFCASSPQWGQTYYGYTFGSGTRLTVV.

The CDR3 sequence: CASSFLQTGFSYNSPLHF. Written as DNA, the CDR3 is TGTGCCAGTAGTTTCCTTCAAACAGGCTTCTCCTATAATTCACCCCTCCACTTT. The rearrangement joins TRBV19 to TRBJ1-6; tentatively, D is TRBD1 (5 bases). Germline V gives CDR1 LNHDA, CDR2 SQIVND (reference sequence). V gave up 5 bases and J gave up 0 bases, with 17 bases separating them. The CDR3 is 18 residues long.

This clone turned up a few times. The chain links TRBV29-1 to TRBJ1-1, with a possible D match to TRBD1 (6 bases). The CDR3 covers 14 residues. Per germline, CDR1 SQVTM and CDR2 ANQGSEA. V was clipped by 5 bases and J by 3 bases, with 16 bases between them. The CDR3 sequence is CSVNNRASDTEAFF. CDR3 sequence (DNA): TGCAGCGTTAATAACAGGGCGTCCGACACTGAAGCTTTCTTT.

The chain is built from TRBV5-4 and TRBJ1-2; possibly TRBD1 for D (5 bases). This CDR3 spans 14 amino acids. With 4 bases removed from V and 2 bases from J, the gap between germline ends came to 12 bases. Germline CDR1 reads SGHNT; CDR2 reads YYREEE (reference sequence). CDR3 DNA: TGTGCCAGCAGCCCGGGGGGGGAAAACTATGGCTACACCTTC. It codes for CASSPGGENYGYTF. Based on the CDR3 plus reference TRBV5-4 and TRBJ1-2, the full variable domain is ETGVTQSPTHLIKTRGQQVTLRCSSQSGHNTVSWYQQALGQGPQFIFQYYREEENGRGNFPPRFSGLQFPNYSSELNVNALELDDSALYLCASSPGGENYGYTFGSGTRLTVV.

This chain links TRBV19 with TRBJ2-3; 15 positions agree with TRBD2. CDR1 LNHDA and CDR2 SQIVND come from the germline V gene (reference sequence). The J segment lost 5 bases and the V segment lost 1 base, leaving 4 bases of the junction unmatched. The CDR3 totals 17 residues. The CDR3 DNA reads TGTGCCAGTAGTATAGCCCTGGGACTAGCGGGGGGAGATACGCAGTATTTT. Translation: CASSIALGLAGGDTQYF.

CDR3 loop: CASSQQGSGGYTF. The CDR3 DNA sequence: TGTGCCAGCAGCCAACAGGGGAGCGGTGGCTACACCTTC. The chain links TRBV4-2 to TRBJ1-2, with D tentatively TRBD1 (6 bases). The CDR3 has 13 amino acids. Germline-derived CDR1 and CDR2 are LGHNA and YNFKEQ. Deletions cut 2 bases from V and 7 bases from J, with 11 bases between.

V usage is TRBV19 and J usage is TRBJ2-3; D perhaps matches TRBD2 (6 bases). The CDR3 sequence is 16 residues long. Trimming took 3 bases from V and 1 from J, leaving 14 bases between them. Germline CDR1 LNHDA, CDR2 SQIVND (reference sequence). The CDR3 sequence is CASSILDWGGTDTQYF. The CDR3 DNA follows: TGTGCCAGTAGTATCCTAGACTGGGGGGGCACAGATACGCAGTATTTT.

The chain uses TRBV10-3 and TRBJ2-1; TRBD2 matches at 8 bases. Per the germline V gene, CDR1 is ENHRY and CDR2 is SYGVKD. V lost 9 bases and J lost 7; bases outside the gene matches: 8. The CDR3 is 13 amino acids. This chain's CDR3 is CAIAGGATNEQFF. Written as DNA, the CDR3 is TGTGCCATAGCCGGGGGGGCTACGAATGAGCAGTTCTTC.

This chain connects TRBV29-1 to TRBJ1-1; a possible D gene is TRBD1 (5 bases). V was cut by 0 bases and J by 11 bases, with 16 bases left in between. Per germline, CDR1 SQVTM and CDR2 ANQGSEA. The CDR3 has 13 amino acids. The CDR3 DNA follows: TGCAGCGTTGAAGATGGGCAGGGTGTAAAGGCTTTCTTT. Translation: CSVEDGQGVKAFF.

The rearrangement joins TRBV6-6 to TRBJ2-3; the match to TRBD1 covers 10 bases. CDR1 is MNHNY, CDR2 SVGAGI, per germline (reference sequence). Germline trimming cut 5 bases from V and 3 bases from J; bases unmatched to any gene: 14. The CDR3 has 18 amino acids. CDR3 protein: CASSPGGGGTGVTDTQYF. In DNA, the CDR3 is TGTGCCAGCAGTCCTGGGGGTGGCGGGACAGGGGTAACAGATACGCAGTATTTT.

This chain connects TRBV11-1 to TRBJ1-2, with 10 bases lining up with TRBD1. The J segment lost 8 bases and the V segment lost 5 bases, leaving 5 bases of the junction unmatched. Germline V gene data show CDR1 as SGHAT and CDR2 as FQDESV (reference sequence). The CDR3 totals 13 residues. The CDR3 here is CASSRQGAWGYTF. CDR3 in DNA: TGTGCCAGCAGCCGACAGGGGGCATGGGGCTACACCTTC.

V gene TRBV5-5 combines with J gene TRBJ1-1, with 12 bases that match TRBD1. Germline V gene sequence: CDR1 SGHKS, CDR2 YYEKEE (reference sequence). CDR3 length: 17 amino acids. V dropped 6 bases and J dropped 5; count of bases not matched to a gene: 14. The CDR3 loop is CASTYQVGTGGRTEAFF. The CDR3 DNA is TGTGCCAGCACCTACCAAGTCGGGACAGGGGGCCGGACTGAAGCTTTCTTT. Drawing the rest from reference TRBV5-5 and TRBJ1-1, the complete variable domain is DAGVTQSPTHLIKTRGQQVTLRCSPISGHKSVSWYQQVLGQGPQFIFQYYEKEERGRGNFPDRFSARQFPNYSSELNVNALLLGDSALYLCASTYQVGTGGRTEAFFGQGTRLTVV.

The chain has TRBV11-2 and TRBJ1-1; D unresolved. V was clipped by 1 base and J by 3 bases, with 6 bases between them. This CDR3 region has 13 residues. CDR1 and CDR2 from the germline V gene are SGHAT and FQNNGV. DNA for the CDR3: TGTGCCAGCAGCTTAGGCCGGGACACTGAAGCTTTCTTT. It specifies CASSLGRDTEAFF.

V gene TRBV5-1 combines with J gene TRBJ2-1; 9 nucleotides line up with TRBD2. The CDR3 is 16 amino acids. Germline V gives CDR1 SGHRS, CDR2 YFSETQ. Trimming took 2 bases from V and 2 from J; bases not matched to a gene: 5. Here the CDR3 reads CASSFGLAGTYNEQFF. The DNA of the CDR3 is TGCGCCAGCAGCTTCGGGCTAGCGGGGACCTACAATGAGCAGTTCTTC.

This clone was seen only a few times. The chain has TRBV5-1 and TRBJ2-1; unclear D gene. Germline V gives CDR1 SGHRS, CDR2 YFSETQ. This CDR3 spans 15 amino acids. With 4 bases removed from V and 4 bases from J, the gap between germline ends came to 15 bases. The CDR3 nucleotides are TGCGCCAGCAGCGAAGGCTCGGGTCGGTACAATGAGCAGTTCTTC. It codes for CASSEGSGRYNEQFF.

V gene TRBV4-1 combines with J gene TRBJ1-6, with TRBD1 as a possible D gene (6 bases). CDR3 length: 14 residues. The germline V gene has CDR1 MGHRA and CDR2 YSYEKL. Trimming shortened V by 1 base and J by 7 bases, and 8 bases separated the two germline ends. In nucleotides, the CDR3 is TGCGCCAGCAGCCAAGGCCAGGGGAATTCACCCCTCCACTTT. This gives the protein CASSQGQGNSPLHF.

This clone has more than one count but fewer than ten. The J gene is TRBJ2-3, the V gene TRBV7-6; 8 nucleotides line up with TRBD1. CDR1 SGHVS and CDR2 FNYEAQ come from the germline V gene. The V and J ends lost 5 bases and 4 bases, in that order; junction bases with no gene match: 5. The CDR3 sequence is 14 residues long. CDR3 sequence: CASSRQDRADTQYF. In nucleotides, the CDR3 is TGTGCCAGCAGCCGTCAGGACAGGGCAGATACGCAGTATTTT.

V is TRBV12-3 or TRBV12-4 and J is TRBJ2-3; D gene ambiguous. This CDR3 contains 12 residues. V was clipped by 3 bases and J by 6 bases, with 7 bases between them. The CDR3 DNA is TGTGCCAGCAGTTTTGTTGGCGATACGCAGTATTTT. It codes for CASSFVGDTQYF.

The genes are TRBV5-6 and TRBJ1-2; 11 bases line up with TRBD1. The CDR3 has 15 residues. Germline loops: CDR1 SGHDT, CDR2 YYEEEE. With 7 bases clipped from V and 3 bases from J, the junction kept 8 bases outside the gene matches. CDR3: CASHRDRGSYYGYTF. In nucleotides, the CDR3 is TGTGCCAGCCACCGGGACAGGGGGTCCTACTATGGCTACACCTTC.